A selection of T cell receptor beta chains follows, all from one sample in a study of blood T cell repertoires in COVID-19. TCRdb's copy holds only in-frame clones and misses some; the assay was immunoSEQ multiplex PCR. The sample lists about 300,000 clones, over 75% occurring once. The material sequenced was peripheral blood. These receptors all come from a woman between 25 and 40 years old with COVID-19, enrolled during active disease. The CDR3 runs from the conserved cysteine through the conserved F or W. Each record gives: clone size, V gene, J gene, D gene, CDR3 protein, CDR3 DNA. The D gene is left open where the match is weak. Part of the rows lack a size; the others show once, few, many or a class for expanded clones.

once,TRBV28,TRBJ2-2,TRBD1,CAIPGQGGTGELFF,TGTGCCATTCCGGGACAGGGGGGCACCGGGGAGCTGTTTTTT
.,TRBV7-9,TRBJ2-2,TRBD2,CASSRQPPGLASGELFF,TGTGCCAGCAGCCGACAGCCCCCGGGACTAGCCTCCGGGGAGCTGTTTTTT
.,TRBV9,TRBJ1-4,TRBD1,CASSAADRDEKLFF,TGTGCCAGCAGCGCGGCGGACAGGGATGAAAAACTGTTTTTT
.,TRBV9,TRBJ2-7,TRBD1,CASSASTGETYEQYF,TGTGCCAGCAGCGCATCCACAGGGGAAACCTACGAGCAGTACTTC
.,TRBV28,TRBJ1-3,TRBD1,CASSTIGQGVNTIYF,TGTGCCAGCAGTACAATAGGACAGGGAGTAAACACCATATATTTT
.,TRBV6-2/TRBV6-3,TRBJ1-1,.,CASSLITPYTEAFF,TGTGCCAGCAGTTTAATTACACCATACACTGAAGCTTTCTTT
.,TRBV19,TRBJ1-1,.,CASSIDLPGAEAFF,TGTGCCAGTAGTATAGATCTCCCGGGGGCTGAAGCTTTCTTT
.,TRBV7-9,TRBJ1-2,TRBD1,CASSLGRGNIEDYGYTF,TGTGCCAGCAGCTTAGGCAGGGGGAATATCGAGGACTATGGCTACACCTTC
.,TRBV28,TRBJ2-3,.,CASSFRDGSTDTQYF,TGTGCCAGCAGTTTTCGAGACGGGAGCACAGATACGCAGTATTTT
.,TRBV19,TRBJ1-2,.,CASSPGVNYGYTF,TGTGCCAGTAGTCCCGGGGTAAACTATGGCTACACCTTC
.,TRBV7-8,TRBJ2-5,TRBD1,CASSAPGTEYQETQYF,TGTGCCAGCAGCGCTCCCGGGACAGAGTACCAAGAGACCCAGTACTTC
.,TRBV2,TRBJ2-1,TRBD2,CASSSSLLAGVRNEQFF,TGTGCCAGCAGTTCATCTCTACTAGCGGGAGTTCGAAATGAGCAGTTCTTC
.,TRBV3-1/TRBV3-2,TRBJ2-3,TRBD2,CASSQNIPGLAQYF,TGTGCCAGCAGCCAAAATATACCGGGACTAGCGCAGTATTTT